This TCR beta chain is drawn from a study of blood T cell repertoires in COVID-19. Whole-study context: PBMCs, B-cell-depleted T cells, or T cells were the source of the cDNA or gDNA that made up the material.

This CDR3 contains 15 residues. In germline, CDR1 is SGHRS, CDR2 YFSETQ. After removal of 4 bases from V and 6 bases from J, the junction contained 7 bases not matched to a gene. The protocol was immunoSEQ multiplex PCR, while the TCRdb copy is restricted to in-frame clones and leaves out a portion. The sample includes approximately 230,000 clones, approximately 88% seen only once; the top ten take around 6.6%. The rearrangement links TRBV5-1 to TRBJ1-1; the match to TRBD1 covers 12 bases. Specimen: peripheral blood. This sequence originates from a woman in her thirties with COVID-19, enrolled during active disease. CDR3 nucleotides: TGCGCCAGCAGCCCGGGACAGGGGGCTCCAGCTGAAGCTTTCTTT. Protein sequence: CASSPGQGAPAEAFF.